The rows below give T cell receptor beta chains drawn from one sample of a study of CD8+ T cells in alopecia areata. Generated by immunoSEQ multiplex PCR, the TCRdb table keeps only in-frame clones and is missing some. The table shows 110,000 or so clones, with approximately 61% occurring only once. The sequencing sample was made of NKG2D-low CD8+ T cells sorted from blood. Receptors were obtained from a human donor with alopecia areata. CDR3s include the opening cysteine and the closing phenylalanine or tryptophan. The D gene is left open where the match is weak. Clone size appears in some rows only: once, few, many, or a class for an expanded clone.

D gene: TRBD2
V gene: TRBV15
clone size: .
J gene: TRBJ2-3
CDR3 DNA: TGTGCCACCAGCAGAGATACTAGCGGGAGGGGAGATACGCAGTATTTT
CDR3 protein: CATSRDTSGRGDTQYF

D gene: .
V gene: TRBV5-1
clone size: .
J gene: TRBJ2-1
CDR3 DNA: TGCGCCAGCAGCTTGGATCTCGGTGAGGGTTACAATGAGCAGTTCTTC
CDR3 protein: CASSLDLGEGYNEQFF

D gene: .
V gene: TRBV29-1
clone size: .
J gene: TRBJ1-2
CDR3 DNA: TGCAGCGCCGAGGATCTGAGTGGCTACACCTTC
CDR3 protein: CSAEDLSGYTF

D gene: TRBD2
V gene: TRBV6-5
clone size: once
J gene: TRBJ2-3
CDR3 DNA: TGTGCCAGCAGTACACTAGCGGGAAGCACAGATACGCAGTATTTT
CDR3 protein: CASSTLAGSTDTQYF

D gene: TRBD1
V gene: TRBV5-4
clone size: .
J gene: TRBJ2-3
CDR3 DNA: TGTGCCAGCAGCTTGGGGACAGGGATATTCACAGATACGCAGTATTTT
CDR3 protein: CASSLGTGIFTDTQYF

D gene: .
V gene: TRBV27
clone size: .
J gene: TRBJ2-7
CDR3 DNA: TGTGCCAGCAGTGTACATGGGACAAACGAGCAGTACTTC
CDR3 protein: CASSVHGTNEQYF

D gene: .
V gene: TRBV5-1
clone size: .
J gene: TRBJ1-1
CDR3 DNA: TGCGCCAGCAGCCCGGGACAATTGTCCGGGGACACTGAAGCTTTCTTT
CDR3 protein: CASSPGQLSGDTEAFF

D gene: TRBD1
V gene: TRBV30
clone size: few
J gene: TRBJ2-1
CDR3 DNA: TGTGCCATCGGACAGGGGCTCATTAATGAGCAGTTCTTC
CDR3 protein: CAIGQGLINEQFF

D gene: .
V gene: TRBV7-9
clone size: .
J gene: TRBJ2-3
CDR3 DNA: TGTGCCAGCAGCTTCCGGGCCCGCAGCACAGATACGCAGTATTTT
CDR3 protein: CASSFRARSTDTQYF

D gene: .
V gene: TRBV9
clone size: .
J gene: TRBJ2-1
CDR3 DNA: TGTGCCAGCAGCGTTTGGGGAGGCAATGAGCAGTTCTTC
CDR3 protein: CASSVWGGNEQFF

D gene: TRBD1
V gene: TRBV9
clone size: .
J gene: TRBJ2-2
CDR3 DNA: TGTGCCAGCAGCGCCACGACAGGGCCTCGGAACACCGGGGAGCTGTTTTTT
CDR3 protein: CASSATTGPRNTGELFF

D gene: TRBD2
V gene: TRBV28
clone size: .
J gene: TRBJ2-5
CDR3 DNA: TGTGCCAGCTCCTTGGGGATTACTAGCGGGAGACGAGAGACCCAGTACTTC
CDR3 protein: CASSLGITSGRRETQYF

D gene: TRBD2
V gene: TRBV7-9
clone size: .
J gene: TRBJ2-1
CDR3 DNA: TGTGCCAGCAGCGGGGGACTAGCGGGATTGAGTGAGCAGTTCTTC
CDR3 protein: CASSGGLAGLSEQFF

D gene: .
V gene: TRBV7-8
clone size: .
J gene: TRBJ1-5
CDR3 DNA: TGTGCCAGCAGCTCAGGCCAGGCGGGCAATCAGCCCCAGCATTTT
CDR3 protein: CASSSGQAGNQPQHF

D gene: TRBD1
V gene: TRBV13
clone size: .
J gene: TRBJ2-7
CDR3 DNA: TGTGCCAGCAGCAACCGGGACAGGGGCTACGAGCAGTACTTC
CDR3 protein: CASSNRDRGYEQYF

D gene: TRBD2
V gene: TRBV4-1
clone size: .
J gene: TRBJ2-1
CDR3 DNA: TGCGCCAGCAGCGGGCTAGCGGGAGACTACAATGAGCAGTTCTTC
CDR3 protein: CASSGLAGDYNEQFF

D gene: TRBD2
V gene: TRBV28
clone size: few
J gene: TRBJ2-1
CDR3 DNA: TGTGCCAGCAGCACTAGCGGGTGGGAGCAGTTCTTC
CDR3 protein: CASSTSGWEQFF

D gene: .
V gene: TRBV29-1
clone size: .
J gene: TRBJ2-1
CDR3 DNA: TGCAGCGTTGAAGACCGAAACAATGAGCAGTTCTTC
CDR3 protein: CSVEDRNNEQFF

D gene: TRBD2
V gene: TRBV15
clone size: .
J gene: TRBJ2-1
CDR3 DNA: TGTGCCACCAGCAGTACTAGCGGGGAATACAATGAGCAGTTCTTC
CDR3 protein: CATSSTSGEYNEQFF

D gene: TRBD1
V gene: TRBV2
clone size: .
J gene: TRBJ1-1
CDR3 DNA: TGTGCCAGCAGGAGACAGGGGAATACCGCTGAAGCTTTCTTT
CDR3 protein: CASRRQGNTAEAFF

D gene: TRBD1
V gene: TRBV27
clone size: once
J gene: TRBJ1-1
CDR3 DNA: TGTGCCAGCAGTTTGGGACAGGGGCGAACTGAAGCTTTCTTT
CDR3 protein: CASSLGQGRTEAFF

D gene: .
V gene: TRBV2
clone size: once
J gene: TRBJ2-1
CDR3 DNA: TGTGCCAGCAGTGAATTGGGTAAGGGCGATGAGCAGTTCTTC
CDR3 protein: CASSELGKGDEQFF

D gene: .
V gene: TRBV6-5
clone size: .
J gene: TRBJ2-7
CDR3 DNA: TGTGCCAGCAGTCCCGGGACTCAACCGTCCTACGAGCAGTACTTC
CDR3 protein: CASSPGTQPSYEQYF

D gene: .
V gene: TRBV6-6
clone size: .
J gene: TRBJ2-7
CDR3 DNA: TGTGCCAGCACTCTCGGGACTCCCGAAGGCGAGCAGTACTTC
CDR3 protein: CASTLGTPEGEQYF

D gene: .
V gene: TRBV4-1
clone size: .
J gene: TRBJ2-2
CDR3 DNA: TGCGCCAGCAGCCGTAACACCGGGGAGCTGTTTTTT
CDR3 protein: CASSRNTGELFF

D gene: .
V gene: TRBV7-8
clone size: few
J gene: TRBJ1-1
CDR3 DNA: TGTGCCAGCAGAACTACGGGGGACGGAGATTTGGAAGCTTTCTTT
CDR3 protein: CASRTTGDGDLEAFF

D gene: .
V gene: TRBV7-7
clone size: .
J gene: TRBJ2-3
CDR3 DNA: TGTGCTAGCAGCTTAGGAACAGCTGATACGCAGTATTTT
CDR3 protein: CASSLGTADTQYF

D gene: .
V gene: TRBV28
clone size: few
J gene: TRBJ1-1
CDR3 DNA: TGTGCCAGCGGACAGACGAACACTGAAGCTTTCTTT
CDR3 protein: CASGQTNTEAFF

D gene: .
V gene: TRBV6-5
clone size: .
J gene: TRBJ2-2
CDR3 DNA: TGTGCCAGCAGTTACTCCTCAGCCGGGGAGCTGTTTTTT
CDR3 protein: CASSYSSAGELFF

D gene: TRBD2
V gene: TRBV29-1
clone size: .
J gene: TRBJ2-5
CDR3 DNA: TGCAGCGTTCTCGGGTATCTAGCGGGAGGGCCCGACCAAGAGACCCAGTACTTC
CDR3 protein: CSVLGYLAGGPDQETQYF

D gene: .
V gene: TRBV7-8
clone size: .
J gene: TRBJ2-3
CDR3 DNA: TGTGCCAGCAGCTTAAAGGGAGCGGAGGCAGATACGCAGTATTTT
CDR3 protein: CASSLKGAEADTQYF

D gene: .
V gene: TRBV10-3
clone size: .
J gene: TRBJ2-2
CDR3 DNA: TGTGCCATCAGTGTAGAGCAGAACACCGGGGAGCTGTTTTTT
CDR3 protein: CAISVEQNTGELFF

D gene: .
V gene: TRBV11-2
clone size: .
J gene: TRBJ1-2
CDR3 DNA: TGTGCCAGCAGCTCCGCCCAGTGGGTCTATGGCTACACCTTC
CDR3 protein: CASSSAQWVYGYTF

D gene: .
V gene: TRBV15
clone size: .
J gene: TRBJ2-5
CDR3 DNA: TGTGCCACCAGCTCCGCGGTGGCGGAGGAGACCCAGTACTTC
CDR3 protein: CATSSAVAEETQYF

D gene: .
V gene: TRBV23-1
clone size: .
J gene: TRBJ2-5
CDR3 DNA: TGCGCCAGCAGTCAATCAAAGGGGGGAGCGGAGACCCAGTACTTC
CDR3 protein: CASSQSKGGAETQYF

D gene: .
V gene: TRBV29-1
clone size: .
J gene: TRBJ1-2
CDR3 DNA: TGCAGCGGGTTCGGGCGGAACTATGGCTACACCTTC
CDR3 protein: CSGFGRNYGYTF

D gene: .
V gene: TRBV2
clone size: .
J gene: TRBJ1-1
CDR3 DNA: TGTGCCAGACCGTGGGGCAGGGGGAACACTGAAGCTTTCTTT
CDR3 protein: CARPWGRGNTEAFF

D gene: .
V gene: TRBV29-1
clone size: .
J gene: TRBJ1-1
CDR3 DNA: TGCAGCGTTGGAGGGGGGGGGATGAACACTGAAGCTTTCTTT
CDR3 protein: CSVGGGGMNTEAFF

D gene: .
V gene: TRBV14
clone size: .
J gene: TRBJ1-2
CDR3 DNA: TGTGCCAGCAGCCAACTTTCAGGCCACGGCTACACCTTC
CDR3 protein: CASSQLSGHGYTF

D gene: .
V gene: TRBV5-1
clone size: .
J gene: TRBJ1-1
CDR3 DNA: TGCGCCAGCAGCGAAAGGACAGAAAACACTGAAGCTTTCTTT
CDR3 protein: CASSERTENTEAFF

D gene: .
V gene: TRBV5-1
clone size: .
J gene: TRBJ2-7
CDR3 DNA: TGCGCCAGCAGCCCGGGAGCAGGGGTCGAGCAGTACTTC
CDR3 protein: CASSPGAGVEQYF

D gene: TRBD2
V gene: TRBV7-2
clone size: .
J gene: TRBJ2-5
CDR3 DNA: TGTGCCAGCAGCGCGAGCGGGAGGGCCGGGGAGACCCAGTACTTC
CDR3 protein: CASSASGRAGETQYF

D gene: .
V gene: TRBV6-5
clone size: .
J gene: TRBJ2-2
CDR3 DNA: TGTGCCAGCAGTGGCACCGGGGAGCTGTTTTTT
CDR3 protein: CASSGTGELFF

D gene: .
V gene: TRBV7-9
clone size: .
J gene: TRBJ1-2
CDR3 DNA: TGTGCCAGCAGCCGGACAGACCCCTATGGCTACACCTTC
CDR3 protein: CASSRTDPYGYTF

D gene: TRBD1
V gene: TRBV29-1
clone size: .
J gene: TRBJ1-4
CDR3 DNA: TGCAGCGTCGAACAGGGGACGGCTGAAAAACTGTTTTTT
CDR3 protein: CSVEQGTAEKLFF

D gene: TRBD2
V gene: TRBV5-1
clone size: .
J gene: TRBJ2-5
CDR3 DNA: TGCGCCAGCAGCCCGCAGGGACTAGCGGGAGAGGAGACCCAGTACTTC
CDR3 protein: CASSPQGLAGEETQYF

D gene: .
V gene: TRBV5-6
clone size: .
J gene: TRBJ2-5
CDR3 DNA: TGTGCCAGCAGCTTGGACCCCATTATCCAAGAGACCCAGTACTTC
CDR3 protein: CASSLDPIIQETQYF

D gene: .
V gene: TRBV9
clone size: once
J gene: TRBJ2-4
CDR3 DNA: TGTGCCAGCAGCGGCAGGGAATCCAAAAACATTCAGTACTTC
CDR3 protein: CASSGRESKNIQYF

D gene: .
V gene: TRBV29-1
clone size: .
J gene: TRBJ2-3
CDR3 DNA: TGCAGCGTTGACTTGCCGGGGGATACGCAGTATTTT
CDR3 protein: CSVDLPGDTQYF

D gene: .
V gene: TRBV10-3
clone size: .
J gene: TRBJ2-1
CDR3 DNA: TGTGCCACCATGCCCCTTAGCGGTTTTGAGCAGTTCTTC
CDR3 protein: CATMPLSGFEQFF

D gene: .
V gene: TRBV13
clone size: .
J gene: TRBJ2-3
CDR3 DNA: TGTGCCAGCGGGGCCCCGAGCACAGATACGCAGTATTTT
CDR3 protein: CASGAPSTDTQYF

D gene: .
V gene: TRBV29-1
clone size: once
J gene: TRBJ2-5
CDR3 DNA: TGCAGCGTTGAACCGAAACAGTTAACGGTTGAGACCCAGTACTTC
CDR3 protein: CSVEPKQLTVETQYF

D gene: .
V gene: TRBV27
clone size: .
J gene: TRBJ2-3
CDR3 DNA: TGTGCCAGCAGTTCCACCCAAGATACGCAGTATTTT
CDR3 protein: CASSSTQDTQYF

D gene: .
V gene: TRBV13
clone size: .
J gene: TRBJ1-2
CDR3 DNA: TGTGCCAGCAGCCTCCGGTTGAGCTACACCTTC
CDR3 protein: CASSLRLSYTF

D gene: TRBD1
V gene: TRBV27
clone size: .
J gene: TRBJ2-1
CDR3 DNA: TGTGCCAGCAGTTTATCGCTTGGGACAGGGAGGTTTTTGGATGAGCAGTTCTTC
CDR3 protein: CASSLSLGTGRFLDEQFF

D gene: .
V gene: TRBV29-1
clone size: .
J gene: TRBJ1-2
CDR3 DNA: TGCAGCGTTGTGGGAAACCGCTATGGCTACACCTTC
CDR3 protein: CSVVGNRYGYTF

D gene: TRBD2
V gene: TRBV27
clone size: .
J gene: TRBJ2-7
CDR3 DNA: TGTGCCAGCAGTTCCCTTAGCGCCAGACTAGCGGGCAACTACGAGCAGTACTTC
CDR3 protein: CASSSLSARLAGNYEQYF